This entry features one T cell receptor (beta chain) sequence. Measured with immunoSEQ multiplex PCR; TCRdb has only the in-frame clones, and not every one. The sample contains about 62,000 clones, less than 85% of which appear only once. These data originate in a study of radiotherapy plus CTLA-4 blockade in lung cancer. Germline V gene data show CDR1 as SGHRS and CDR2 as YFSETQ. V was pared by 5 bases and J by 9 bases, with 13 bases of the junction left unmatched. The CDR3 spans 15 residues. This TCR derives from a human donor with non-small cell lung cancer who had a complete response to radiotherapy plus ipilimumab. The sample in question was peripheral blood, obtained from a patient treated with radiotherapy plus ipilimumab. V is TRBV5-1 and J is TRBJ2-1, with 8 bases that match TRBD2. Written as DNA, the CDR3 is TGCGCCAGCAGGACCACTAGCGGAGAAGGGAGTGAGCAGTTCTTC. As protein: CASRTTSGEGSEQFF.